This T cell receptor (beta chain) derives from a study of blood T cells in healthy people across ages. Germline-derived CDR1 and CDR2 are SGHRS and YFSETQ. This CDR3 is built from 13 residues. The use of a sample-barcoded 5' primer and a J-beta primer mix characterized a second PCR of roughly 6 to 11 cycles. TCRdb passed the 5' RACE reads through MiXCR, listing each CDR3 protein once. The table lists more than 1,400,000 distinct CDR3 sequences, approximately 40% of them singletons. Source material: blood. This rearrangement joins TRBV5-1 to TRBJ2-4; D possibly corresponds to TRBD1 (6 bases). Gene TRBJ2-7 matches the end of the DNA better, so the J call may be wrong. This receptor was obtained from a woman aged 18-29 years in good health. The CDR3 region is CASSSGHFYEQYF. The CDR3 bases are TGCGCCAGCTCCTCGGGACATTTCTACGAGCAGTACTTC.